One and the same sample provided the 15 T cell receptor beta chains below, sequenced in a study of blood T cell repertoires in COVID-19. Sequencing used immunoSEQ multiplex PCR; TCRdb keeps in-frame clones, though not all of them. The table has roughly 290,000 clones, around 90% seen once. Sequencing was carried out using peripheral blood. These receptor sequences come from a woman aged 25 to 39 with COVID-19, enrolled during active disease.

This sequence joins TRBV6-5 and TRBJ1-5; TRBD1 aligns across 10 bases. CDR1 MNHEY and CDR2 SVGAGI come from the germline V gene. V shed 6 bases and J 6 bases; nucleotides not matched to a gene: 8. This CDR3 spans 15 amino acids. CDR3 amino acids: CASSQDRGVRQPQHF. As DNA, the CDR3 is TGTGCCAGCAGCCAGGACAGGGGGGTTCGTCAGCCCCAGCATTTT.

V usage is TRBV5-1 and J usage is TRBJ1-1, with a tentative D call TRBD1 (5 bases). V shed 2 bases and J shed 0 bases, with 11 bases lying between them. This CDR3 region has 15 residues. Germline V gene lookup returns CDR1 SGHRS and CDR2 YFSETQ. The CDR3 coding sequence is TGCGCCAGCAGCTTCACGCCAGGGATGAACACTGAAGCTTTCTTT. Protein product: CASSFTPGMNTEAFF.

V usage is TRBV19 and J usage is TRBJ1-5, with D possibly being TRBD1 (5 bases). Trimming cost V 3 bases and J 0 bases, with 12 bases left between them. The CDR3 runs to 16 residues. CDR1 LNHDA and CDR2 SQIVND come from the germline V gene (reference sequence). The CDR3, as DNA: TGTGCCAGTAGTATTATCGGGGGGAATAGCAATCAGCCCCAGCATTTT. Residues: CASSIIGGNSNQPQHF.

The chain carries TRBV6-5 and TRBJ1-1, with 7 bases aligning to TRBD1. The germline V gene encodes CDR1 MNHEY and CDR2 SVGAGI. The CDR3 has 15 residues. After removal of 2 bases from V and 4 bases from J, the junction contained 7 bases not matched to a gene. Here the CDR3 DNA reads TGTGCCAGCAGTTACGGGCAGGGGGTGCCCACTGAAGCTTTCTTT. Translating it yields CASSYGQGVPTEAFF.

The V gene is TRBV29-1, the J gene TRBJ2-5, with D perhaps TRBD1 (5 bases). CDR1 is SQVTM, CDR2 ANQGSEA, per germline. V was trimmed by 0 bases and J by 4 bases, leaving 12 bases between them. The CDR3 runs to 14 residues. The chain's CDR3 is CSVEEGSGRETQYF. The DNA for the CDR3 is TGCAGCGTTGAAGAAGGGTCAGGGCGAGAGACCCAGTACTTC.

The J gene is TRBJ1-1, the V gene TRBV2; 7 bases agree with TRBD1. V was clipped by 6 bases and J by 2 bases; unmatched bases: 6. The germline V gene has CDR1 SNHLY and CDR2 FYNNEI. The CDR3 length is 14 residues. Here the CDR3 DNA reads TGTGCCAGCAGAGTTACAGGGGCCAACACTGAAGCTTTCTTT. Amino acids: CASRVTGANTEAFF.

The rearrangement uses TRBV14 and TRBJ2-1, with D possibly being TRBD1 (6 bases). CDR1 SGHDN and CDR2 FVKESK come from the germline V gene. The CDR3 sequence is 15 residues long. V was clipped by 0 bases and J by 9 bases, with 15 bases between them. The CDR3 here is CASSQDSPGVSEQFF. The CDR3, as DNA: TGTGCCAGCAGCCAAGATTCTCCAGGGGTGTCTGAGCAGTTCTTC.

The rearrangement uses TRBV30 and TRBJ2-2, with a possible D match to TRBD2 (5 bases). This CDR3 is built from 10 residues. CDR1 and CDR2 from the germline V gene are GTSNPN and SVGIG (reference sequence). CDR3: CAGVAGELFF. Here the CDR3 DNA reads TGTGCGGGAGTGGCCGGGGAGCTGTTTTTT.

This chain uses TRBV12-3 or TRBV12-4 with TRBJ1-5; 10 bases align to TRBD1. V lost 5 bases to trimming and J lost 7 bases; unmatched junction nucleotides: 2. The CDR3 length is 13 residues. CDR3 protein: CASSDRGPQPQHF. The CDR3 DNA reads as TGTGCCAGCAGTGACAGGGGGCCCCAGCCCCAGCATTTT.

The V call is TRBV25-1, the J call TRBJ1-4, with TRBD1 matching 7 bases. The J segment lost 8 bases and the V segment lost 4 bases, leaving 10 bases of the junction unmatched. The CDR3 runs 15 residues. The V gene's germline CDR1 is MGHDK and CDR2 SYGVNS. CDR3 in DNA: TGTGCCAGCAGTGTGTTTTGGACAGGACGGGAAAAACTGTTTTTT. Amino acid sequence: CASSVFWTGREKLFF.

The chain is built from TRBV7-8 and TRBJ2-7; TRBD2 matches 10 bases. Germline V gives CDR1 SGHVS, CDR2 FQNEAQ. Trimming removed 5 bases from V and 2 bases from J; junction bases left unmatched: 6. The CDR3 length is 15 residues. CDR3 sequence (DNA): TGTGCCAGCAGCCCAACTAGCGGGGTACCCTACGAGCAGTACTTC. Protein: CASSPTSGVPYEQYF. Full variable domain (rest looked up from reference TRBV7-8 and TRBJ2-7): GAGVSQSPRYKVAKRGQDVALRCDPISGHVSLFWYQQALGQGPEFLTYFQNEAQLDKSGLPSDRFFAERPEGSVSTLKIQRTQQEDSAVYLCASSPTSGVPYEQYFGPGTRLTVT.

Remarks on this clone: One end of the junction varies from germline; a read error may be responsible. The V call is TRBV15, the J call TRBJ2-7, with D possibly matching TRBD2 (5 bases). The V gene's germline CDR1 is LNHNV and CDR2 YYDKDF (reference sequence). The CDR3 runs to 15 residues. CDR3 DNA sequence: TGTGCCACCAGCAGTATAGGGAGTCCCTCCCACGAGCAGTACTTC. It specifies CATSSIGSPSHEQYF.

The J gene is TRBJ2-1, the V gene TRBV13, with 7 bases lining up with TRBD2. Germline V gives CDR1 PRHDT, CDR2 FYEKMQ (reference sequence). After removal of 0 bases from V and 5 bases from J, the junction contained 4 bases not matched to a gene. The CDR3 consists of 15 residues. CDR3 DNA sequence: TGTGCCAGCAGCTTAGGGGGGACTAAGCACAATGAGCAGTTCTTC. Its translation is CASSLGGTKHNEQFF.

This clone was seen only once. The gene calls are TRBV28 and TRBJ1-2, with TRBD1 identical over 8 bases. Losses at the gene ends were 6 bases for V and 0 bases for J; bases not matched to a gene: 3. The CDR3 extends over 14 amino acids. Germline V gene lookup returns CDR1 MDHEN and CDR2 SYDVKM. The CDR3 coding sequence is TGTGCCAGCAGCACAGGGGGGGCTAACTATGGCTACACCTTC. Translating gives CASSTGGANYGYTF.

This clone was detected only once. The rearrangement links TRBV5-1 to TRBJ2-7, with 13 bases lining up with TRBD2. This CDR3 has 15 residues. The germline CDR1 and CDR2 sequences are SGHRS and YFSETQ. J was trimmed by 5 bases and V by 9 bases; bases with no gene match: 11. CDR3 sequence: CATLLAGGPRDEQYF. For the CDR3, the DNA is TGCGCCACCCTACTAGCGGGAGGGCCTCGGGACGAGCAGTACTTC. Full variable domain (missing parts from reference TRBV5-1 and TRBJ2-7): KAGVTQTPRYLIKTRGQQVTLSCSPISGHRSVSWYQQTPGQGLQFLFEYFSETQRNKGNFPGRFSGRQFSNSRSEMNVSTLELGDSALYLCATLLAGGPRDEQYFGPGTRLTVT.